One and the same sample provided the 5 T cell receptor beta chains below, sequenced in a study of early T cells in non-severe SARS-CoV-2 infection. TCRdb reanalysed the 5' RACE reads using MiXCR and keeps one entry per CDR3 protein. This table has 85,000 to 90,000 distinct CDR3 sequences, approximately 14% appearing once. Sequencing used whole blood. These receptors came from an adult who was a healthcare worker with PCR-confirmed SARS-CoV-2 infection or an uninfected control (not recorded which).

The chain joins TRBV2 to TRBJ2-7, with D tentatively TRBD2 (6 bases). This CDR3 is 17 amino acids long. Germline loops: CDR1 SNHLY, CDR2 FYNNEI. The ends were cut back, 3 bases at V and 6 bases at J, with 24 bases in the middle. In DNA, the CDR3 is TGTGCCAGCAGTGATGGTCCTAATACTAGCAGACCCTTCGAGCAGTACTTC. Its translation: CASSDGPNTSRPFEQYF.

CDR3 nucleotides: TGTGCCAGCAGCCAAGGACAGGGGGCCGAGACCCAGTACTTC. This gives the protein CASSQGQGAETQYF. J is TRBJ2-5 and V is TRBV7-9; 11 bases match TRBD1. This CDR3 region has 14 residues. Trimming took 5 bases from V and 5 from J; bases not matched to a gene: 4. Germline V gene lookup returns CDR1 SEHNR and CDR2 FQNEAQ (reference sequence).

V gene TRBV12-3 or TRBV12-4 combines with J gene TRBJ2-1; a possible D gene is TRBD2 (6 bases). The V end lost 3 bases, the J end lost 2 bases, and 17 bases lay between the germline ends. The CDR3 consists of 17 residues. The CDR3 region is CASSFLRLGGPYNEQFF. DNA of the CDR3: TGTGCCAGCAGTTTTCTCCGACTAGGAGGACCCTACAATGAGCAGTTCTTC.

The V gene is TRBV29-1, the J gene TRBJ2-1; D might be TRBD1 (6 bases). V lost 4 bases and J lost 5, with 6 bases in between. The CDR3 contains 11 residues. Germline CDR1 and CDR2: SQVTM and ANQGSEA. The CDR3 sequence is CSVGQDNEQFF. CDR3 nucleotide sequence: TGCAGCGTTGGACAGGACAATGAGCAGTTCTTC.

This clonotype was detected a few times. V gene TRBV5-1 combines with J gene TRBJ2-1; unclear D gene. V lost 3 bases and J 10 bases, leaving 11 bases between the germline ends. The germline V gene encodes CDR1 SGHRS and CDR2 YFSETQ. The CDR3 contains 12 residues. The CDR3 protein is CASSYELGEQFF. In nucleotides, the CDR3 is TGCGCCAGCAGCTATGAGTTGGGAGAGCAGTTCTTC.